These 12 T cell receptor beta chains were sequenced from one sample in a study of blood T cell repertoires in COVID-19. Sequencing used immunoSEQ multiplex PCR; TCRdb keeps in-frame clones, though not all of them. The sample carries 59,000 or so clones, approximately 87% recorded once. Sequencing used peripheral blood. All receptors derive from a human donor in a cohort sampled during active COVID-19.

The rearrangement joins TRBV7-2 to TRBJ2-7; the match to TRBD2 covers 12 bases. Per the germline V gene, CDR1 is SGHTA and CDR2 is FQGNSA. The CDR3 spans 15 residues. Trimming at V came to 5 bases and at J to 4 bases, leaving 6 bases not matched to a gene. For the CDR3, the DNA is TGTGCCAGCAGCACAACTAGCGGGGGGAGGTACGAGCAGTACTTC. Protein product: CASSTTSGGRYEQYF. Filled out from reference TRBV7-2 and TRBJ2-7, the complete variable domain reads GAGVSQSPSNKVTEKGKDVELRCDPISGHTALYWYRQSLGQGLEFLIYFQGNSAPDKSGLPSDRFSAERTGGSVSTLTIQRTQQEDSAVYLCASSTTSGGRYEQYFGPGTRLTVT.

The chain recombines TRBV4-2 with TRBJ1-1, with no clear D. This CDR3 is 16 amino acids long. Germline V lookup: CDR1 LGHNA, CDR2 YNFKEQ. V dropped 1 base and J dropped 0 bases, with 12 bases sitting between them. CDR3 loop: CASSQVAAAMNTEAFF. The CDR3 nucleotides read TGTGCCAGCAGCCAAGTAGCGGCAGCCATGAACACTGAAGCTTTCTTT.

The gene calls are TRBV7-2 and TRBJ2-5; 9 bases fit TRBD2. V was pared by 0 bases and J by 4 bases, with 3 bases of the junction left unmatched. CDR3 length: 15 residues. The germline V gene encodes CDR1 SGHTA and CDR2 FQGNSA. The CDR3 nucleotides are TGTGCCAGCAGCTTAGCGCTAGCGGGGCCAGAGACCCAGTACTTC. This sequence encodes CASSLALAGPETQYF.

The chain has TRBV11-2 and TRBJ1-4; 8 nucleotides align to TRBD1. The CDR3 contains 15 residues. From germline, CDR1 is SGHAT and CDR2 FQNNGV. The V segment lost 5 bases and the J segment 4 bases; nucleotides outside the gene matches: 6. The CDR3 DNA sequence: TGTGCCAGCAGCCCAGGGACAGGTTATAATGAAAAACTGTTTTTT. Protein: CASSPGTGYNEKLFF.

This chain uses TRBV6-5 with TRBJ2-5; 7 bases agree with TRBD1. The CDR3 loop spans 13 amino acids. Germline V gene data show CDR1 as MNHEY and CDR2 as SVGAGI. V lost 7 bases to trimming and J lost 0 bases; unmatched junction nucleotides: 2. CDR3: CASTGQYQETQYF. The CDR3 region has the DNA TGTGCCAGCACGGGACAGTACCAAGAGACCCAGTACTTC.

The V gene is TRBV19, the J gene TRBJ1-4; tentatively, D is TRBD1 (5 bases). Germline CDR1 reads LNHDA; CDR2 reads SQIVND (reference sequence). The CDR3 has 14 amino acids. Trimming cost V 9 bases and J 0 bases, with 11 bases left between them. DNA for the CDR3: TGTGCCAGCTCGGACACTTCAACTAATGAAAAACTGTTTTTT. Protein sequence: CASSDTSTNEKLFF.

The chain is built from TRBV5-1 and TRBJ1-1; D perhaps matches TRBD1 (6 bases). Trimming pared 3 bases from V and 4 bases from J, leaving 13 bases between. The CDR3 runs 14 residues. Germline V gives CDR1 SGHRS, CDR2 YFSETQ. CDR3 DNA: TGCGCCAGCAGCTCCGGGACATTGGGCACTGAAGCTTTCTTT. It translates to CASSSGTLGTEAFF.

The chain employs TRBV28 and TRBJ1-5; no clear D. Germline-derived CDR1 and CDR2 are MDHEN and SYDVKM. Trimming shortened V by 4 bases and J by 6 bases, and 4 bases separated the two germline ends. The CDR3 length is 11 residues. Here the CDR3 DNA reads TGTGCCAGCAGTTCGGTTCAGCCCCAGCATTTT. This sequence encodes CASSSVQPQHF.

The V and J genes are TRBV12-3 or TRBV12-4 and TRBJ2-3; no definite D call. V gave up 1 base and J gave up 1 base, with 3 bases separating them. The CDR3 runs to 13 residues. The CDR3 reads CASSLVGTDTQYF. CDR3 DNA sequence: TGTGCCAGCAGTTTAGTAGGCACAGATACGCAGTATTTT.

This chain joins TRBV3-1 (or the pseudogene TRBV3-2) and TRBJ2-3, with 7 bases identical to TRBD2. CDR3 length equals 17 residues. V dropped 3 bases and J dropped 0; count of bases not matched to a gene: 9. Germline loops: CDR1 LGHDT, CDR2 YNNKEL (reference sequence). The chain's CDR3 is CASSHWGRLASTDTQYF. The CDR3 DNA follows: TGTGCCAGCAGCCATTGGGGCCGACTAGCCAGCACAGATACGCAGTATTTT.

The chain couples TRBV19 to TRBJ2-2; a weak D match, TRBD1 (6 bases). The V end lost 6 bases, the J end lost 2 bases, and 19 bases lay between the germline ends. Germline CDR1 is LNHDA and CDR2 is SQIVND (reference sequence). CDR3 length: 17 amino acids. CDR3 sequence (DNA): TGTGCCAGTAGGTACCCGGGACAATCTTTCAACACCGGGGAGCTGTTTTTT. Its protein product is CASRYPGQSFNTGELFF.

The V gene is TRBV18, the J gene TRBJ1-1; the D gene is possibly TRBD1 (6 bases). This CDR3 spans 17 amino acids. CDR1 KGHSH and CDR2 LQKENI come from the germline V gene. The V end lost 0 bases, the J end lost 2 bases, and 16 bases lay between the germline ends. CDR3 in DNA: TGTGCCAGCTCACCACCGAACAGGGCCAAAAGCAACACTGAAGCTTTCTTT. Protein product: CASSPPNRAKSNTEAFF.